One and the same sample provided the 31 T cell receptor beta chains below, sequenced in a study of T cells in Graves' hyperthyroidism and ophthalmopathy. The investigators amplified TCR beta CDR3 regions from RNA transcripts. HTBI primers drove first-round RT-PCR of the TCR CDR3. TCRdb re-analysed the multiplex PCR reads in MiXCR, keeping a single row per CDR3 protein. The table includes fewer than 800,000 distinct CDR3 sequences, about a sixth detected once. Input material: blood. The receptors shown here come from a man younger than 35 with Graves' hyperthyroidism.

Comments on this clonotype: This sequence may be a read error, since a much larger clone differs from it by one base. V usage is TRBV2 and J usage is TRBJ2-2; TRBD2 is a possible D gene (5 bases). The CDR3 runs to 12 residues. Germline CDR1 reads SNHLY; CDR2 reads FYNNEI. The CDR3 DNA sequence: TGTGCCAGCACCCTTAACACCGGGGAGCTGTCTTTT. This gives the protein CASTLNTGELSF.

This clonotype was recorded a few times. The rearrangement uses TRBV5-6 and TRBJ1-5, with 9 bases identical to TRBD1. The CDR3 totals 16 residues. Looked up from germline, CDR1 is SGHDT and CDR2 is YYEEEE. V trimming: 3 bases; J trimming: 3 bases; junction bases outside the gene matches: 7. The CDR3 loop is CASSWRGQGLNQPQHF. The CDR3 DNA reads as TGTGCCAGCAGCTGGAGGGGACAGGGCCTCAATCAGCCCCAGCATTTT. The whole variable domain, remainder taken from reference TRBV5-6 and TRBJ1-5, is DAGVTQSPTHLIKTRGQQVTLRCSPKSGHDTVSWYQQALGQGPQFIFQYYEEEERQRGNFPDRFSGHQFPNYSSELNVNALLLGDSALYLCASSWRGQGLNQPQHFGDGTRLSIL.

This clonotype came up a few times. This chain uses TRBV9 with TRBJ1-1; D is perhaps TRBD1 (5 bases). V was clipped by 4 bases and J by 4 bases, with 17 bases between them. The germline gives CDR1 SGDLS, CDR2 YYNGEE. The CDR3 is made up of 15 amino acids. The CDR3 sequence: CASSSSGTPSTEAFF. The CDR3, as DNA: TGTGCCAGCAGCTCCTCCGGGACCCCCAGCACTGAAGCTTTCTTT.

In its sample, this clonotype was seen a few times. As DNA, the CDR3 is TGTGCCAGCAGCTATTCGGGTCGGGGCGAGCAGTACTTC. As protein: CASSYSGRGEQYF. This sequence joins TRBV7-6 and TRBJ2-7; tentatively, D is TRBD2 (5 bases). V dropped 4 bases and J dropped 6 bases, with 13 bases sitting between them. Germline-derived CDR1 and CDR2 are SGHVS and FNYEAQ. The CDR3 runs to 13 residues.

This clonotype has just a few counts. This chain uses TRBV2 with TRBJ1-1, with TRBD1 matching over 9 bases. Germline CDR1 SNHLY, CDR2 FYNNEI. J was trimmed by 5 bases and V by 6 bases; bases with no gene match: 13. The CDR3 runs 16 residues. The CDR3 region is CASSPGGQGALTEAFF. The CDR3 DNA reads TGTGCCAGCAGCCCCGGGGGACAGGGAGCCCTGACTGAAGCTTTCTTT.

This clonotype has a handful of counts. This chain connects TRBV27 to TRBJ1-1, with TRBD1 identical over 8 bases. The length of the CDR3 is 14 residues. Germline assignment: CDR1 MNHEY and CDR2 SMNVEV (reference sequence). Trimming cost V 5 bases and J 1 base; bases outside gene matches: 3. The CDR3, as DNA: TGTGCCAGCAGTGTAGGACAGGGGAACACTGAAGCTTTCTTT. As protein: CASSVGQGNTEAFF.

The chain recombines TRBV27 with TRBJ1-1; tentatively, D is TRBD1 (6 bases). With 4 bases removed from V and 0 bases from J, the gap between germline ends came to 24 bases. Germline values: CDR1 MNHEY, CDR2 SMNVEV (reference sequence). The CDR3 length is 19 residues. Here the CDR3 reads CASSSNDTTGLVMNTEAFF. CDR3 DNA sequence: TGTGCCAGCAGTTCAAACGACACTACAGGGCTGGTAATGAACACTGAAGCTTTCTTT.

This clonotype came up many times. The J gene is TRBJ2-1, the V gene TRBV12-3 or TRBV12-4, with D perhaps TRBD1 or TRBD2 (5 bases each). The V end was cut by 0 bases, the J end by 3 bases, with 6 bases between. This CDR3 has 14 residues. This CDR3 is CASSLAGDYNEQFF. The CDR3 coding sequence is TGTGCCAGCAGTTTAGCGGGGGACTACAATGAGCAGTTCTTC.

This chain links TRBV28 with TRBJ2-3; D could derive from TRBD1 or TRBD2 (6 bases each). Trimming removed 10 bases at V and 6 bases at J, with 23 bases between. The CDR3 loop spans 15 amino acids. Germline V gene sequence: CDR1 MDHEN, CDR2 SYDVKM. CDR3 region: CANQGIGGELDTQYF. The CDR3 coding sequence is TGTGCCAATCAGGGGATAGGCGGGGAGCTGGATACGCAGTATTTT.

This clonotype was seen a handful of times. This sequence joins TRBV9 and TRBJ2-1; D is undetermined. The CDR3 is 15 amino acids. The germline CDR1 and CDR2 sequences are SGDLS and YYNGEE. Trimming left V 0 bases short and J 0 bases short, with 7 bases between. As DNA, the CDR3 is TGTGCCAGCAGCGTAGAAGGGAACTCCTACAATGAGCAGTTCTTC. Protein sequence: CASSVEGNSYNEQFF.

This clonotype appeared many times. The V call is TRBV7-8, the J call TRBJ2-7; D is unclear. CDR1 and CDR2 from the germline V gene are SGHVS and FQNEAQ. With 4 bases removed from V and 0 bases from J, the gap between germline ends came to 10 bases. The CDR3 is 14 amino acids. CDR3 bases: TGTGCCAGCAGCTCCCCGAAAAGCTCCTACGAGCAGTACTTC. This translates into CASSSPKSSYEQYF.

Many counts were recorded for this clonotype. The rearrangement joins TRBV30 to TRBJ1-4, with D unclear. CDR1 and CDR2 (germline): GTSNPN, SVGIG (reference sequence). CDR3 length: 11 amino acids. V was shortened by 5 bases and J by 10 bases, with 11 bases between the two germline ends. The CDR3 loop is CAWGRSGKLFF. The CDR3 DNA reads TGTGCCTGGGGACGTTCGGGAAAACTGTTTTTT.

This clonotype has a count of ten or more. This rearrangement joins TRBV12-5 to TRBJ2-1; D may be TRBD1 or TRBD2 (6 bases each). V shed 6 bases and J shed 4 bases, with 10 bases lying between them. Germline values: CDR1 LGHNT, CDR2 FRNRAP. CDR3 length equals 13 residues. The CDR3 sequence is CASGRGTYNEQFF. The CDR3 DNA reads as TGTGCTAGTGGCCGCGGGACATACAATGAGCAGTTCTTC.

The table lists this clonotype with many counts. The chain links TRBV6-1 to TRBJ2-3; the match to TRBD2 covers 9 bases. CDR3 length: 15 residues. After removal of 7 bases from V and 7 bases from J, the junction contained 12 bases not matched to a gene. Germline CDR1 is MNHNS and CDR2 is SASEGT. CDR3 in amino acids: CASTRLAVGFYTQYF. In DNA form, the CDR3 reads TGTGCCAGCACCCGACTAGCGGTCGGATTCTATACGCAGTATTTT.

The CDR3 sequence: CASSQQRASHEQYF. The DNA of the CDR3 is TGCGCCAGCAGCCAACAGCGCGCTTCGCACGAGCAGTACTTC. The chain recombines TRBV4-1 with TRBJ2-7; D call uncertain. CDR3 length equals 14 residues. V shed 2 bases and J shed 5 bases, with 13 bases lying between them. Germline CDR1 MGHRA, CDR2 YSYEKL.

This clonotype was seen ten or more times. The gene calls are TRBV11-3 and TRBJ2-1; the D gene is possibly TRBD2 (6 bases). Germline assignment: CDR1 SGHNT and CDR2 YENEEA. The CDR3 is 15 amino acids. Trimming took off 5 bases at V and 5 bases at J, with 16 bases between the two ends. In DNA, the CDR3 is TGTGCCAGCAGCGGCCTCCGCGGGATCCACAATGAGCAGTTCTTC. Protein sequence: CASSGLRGIHNEQFF.

The rearrangement links TRBV10-2 to TRBJ2-4; D uncertain. The CDR3 is 14 amino acids. In germline, CDR1 is WSHSY, CDR2 SAAADI. The V end lost 3 bases, the J end lost 4 bases, and 10 bases lay between the germline ends. For the CDR3, the DNA is TGCGCCAGCAGTGATTCCGGCGAAAAAAACATTCAGTACTTC. Translated, it gives CASSDSGEKNIQYF.

The V and J genes are TRBV11-3 and TRBJ1-1; D gene ambiguous. V was trimmed by 3 bases and J by 0 bases, leaving 11 bases between them. This CDR3 has 15 residues. Germline V CDR1 and CDR2: SGHNT, YENEEA. The CDR3 reads CASSFRASLNTEAFF. The CDR3, as DNA: TGTGCCAGCAGCTTCCGCGCCAGTTTGAACACTGAAGCTTTCTTT.

This clonotype was found many times. V is TRBV28 and J is TRBJ2-7; D not resolved. The CDR3 is made up of 12 amino acids. V was pared by 3 bases and J by 5 bases, with 8 bases between. Germline loops: CDR1 MDHEN, CDR2 SYDVKM. The CDR3, as DNA: TGTGCCAGCAGTTTTGGTGGGGACGAGCAGTACTTC. Protein: CASSFGGDEQYF.

This rearrangement joins TRBV20-1 to TRBJ2-7; TRBD1 aligns across 7 bases. Per the germline V gene, CDR1 is DFQATT and CDR2 is SNEGSKA (reference sequence). V lost 6 bases to trimming and J lost 2 bases; unmatched junction nucleotides: 4. The CDR3 consists of 12 residues. DNA of the CDR3: TGCAGTGCCGGACAGGTAACCTACGAGCAGTACTTC. It translates to CSAGQVTYEQYF.

The chain joins TRBV7-3 to TRBJ2-7, with D uncertain. The CDR3 loop spans 13 amino acids. V was clipped by 0 bases and J by 7 bases, with 10 bases between them. Per the germline V gene, CDR1 is SGHTA and CDR2 is FQGTGA. CDR3 bases: TGTGCCAGCAGCTTAACGTTAAAAGCAGAGCAGTACTTC. It is translated as CASSLTLKAEQYF.

This clonotype was seen more than once but under ten times. This chain joins TRBV20-1 and TRBJ2-7, with D perhaps matching TRBD1 (6 bases). Germline lookup yields CDR1 DFQATT and CDR2 SNEGSKA (reference sequence). The CDR3 runs to 18 residues. Between the trimmed V and J ends, which lost 4 bases and 1 base, there was a span of 26 bases. CDR3 coding DNA: TGCAGTGCTACCCCCCTCGACAGGTCGCTTGGATTTTCCTACGAGCAGTACTTC. Its translation is CSATPLDRSLGFSYEQYF.

This chain connects TRBV5-1 to TRBJ1-3, with D hard to call. Germline loops: CDR1 SGHRS, CDR2 YFSETQ. Deletions cut 4 bases from V and 4 bases from J, with 12 bases between. The CDR3 has 14 amino acids. The CDR3 reads CASSPLGVGNTIYF. DNA of the CDR3: TGCGCCAGCAGCCCCCTTGGGGTCGGAAACACCATATATTTT.

This clonotype was found once. The V and J genes are TRBV12-3 or TRBV12-4 and TRBJ1-1, with 9 bases aligning to TRBD1. The CDR3 is made up of 15 amino acids. Unmatched junction bases numbered 6, after V lost 6 bases and J lost 1 base. The CDR3 sequence: CASRGRQGENTEAFF. The DNA of the CDR3 is TGTGCCAGCAGGGGTAGACAGGGGGAGAACACTGAAGCTTTCTTT.

The rearrangement uses TRBV19 and TRBJ1-1; the D is unclear. V shed 7 bases and J shed 1 base, with 4 bases lying between them. The CDR3 loop spans 11 amino acids. Germline loops: CDR1 LNHDA, CDR2 SQIVND (reference sequence). The CDR3, as DNA: TGTGCCAGTATCAGGAACACTGAAGCTTTCTTT. Translation: CASIRNTEAFF.

This clonotype was picked up many times. This chain joins TRBV7-3 and TRBJ2-1; 14 positions agree with TRBD2. V dropped 5 bases and J dropped 5; count of bases not matched to a gene: 5. Germline V gene sequence: CDR1 SGHTA, CDR2 FQGTGA. The CDR3 loop spans 16 amino acids. The CDR3 protein is CASSRTSGRPNNEQFF. The CDR3 nucleotides read TGTGCCAGCAGCCGGACTAGCGGGAGGCCGAACAATGAGCAGTTCTTC. The variable domain in full, completed from reference TRBV7-3 and TRBJ2-1, reads GAGVSQTPSNKVTEKGKYVELRCDPISGHTALYWYRQSLGQGPEFLIYFQGTGAADDSGLPNDRFFAVRPEGSVSTLKIQRTERGDSAVYLCASSRTSGRPNNEQFFGPGTRLTVL.

This clonotype showed up just a few times. The rearrangement links TRBV4-2 to TRBJ2-7; 10 bases line up with TRBD1. Germline-derived CDR1 and CDR2 are LGHNA and YNFKEQ. The junction had 7 bases not matched to a gene; V was cut back by 4 bases and J by 4 bases. This CDR3 spans 15 amino acids. CDR3 protein: CASSPGTGALYEQYF. CDR3 coding DNA: TGTGCCAGCAGCCCCGGGACAGGGGCTTTGTACGAGCAGTACTTC.

This clonotype was seen a handful of times. J is TRBJ2-7 and V is TRBV2, with 7 nucleotides matching TRBD1. This CDR3 contains 14 residues. Germline-derived CDR1 and CDR2 are SNHLY and FYNNEI. The ends lost 6 bases at V and 0 bases at J; junction bases unmatched: 5. CDR3 loop: CASRGDSLSYEQYF. CDR3 sequence (DNA): TGTGCCAGCAGGGGGGACAGCCTCTCCTACGAGCAGTACTTC.

Ten or more counts support this clonotype. This chain connects TRBV15 to TRBJ2-3, with D possibly being TRBD2 (6 bases). CDR1 and CDR2 (germline): LNHNV, YYDKDF (reference sequence). The CDR3 runs 14 residues. Trimming cost V 1 base and J 8 bases, with 13 bases left between them. This CDR3 is CATSRVEGAGTQYF. CDR3 DNA sequence: TGTGCCACCAGCAGAGTGGAGGGAGCGGGTACGCAGTATTTT.

The chain is built from TRBV6-4 and TRBJ1-2, with 7 bases fitting TRBD1. V gave up 6 bases and J gave up 4 bases; unmatched junction bases: 5. CDR3 length: 13 amino acids. Looked up from germline, CDR1 is MRHNA and CDR2 is SNTAGT. CDR3: CASRLDRSYGYTF. Here the CDR3 DNA reads TGTGCCAGCAGGCTGGACAGGAGCTATGGCTACACCTTC.

V gene TRBV2 combines with J gene TRBJ2-7; D not resolved. The CDR3 has 12 amino acids. Germline CDR1 SNHLY, CDR2 FYNNEI. V lost 5 bases, J lost 6 bases, and 11 bases lay in between. The CDR3 sequence: CASSWATGEQYF. The CDR3 bases are TGTGCCAGCAGTTGGGCCACGGGCGAGCAGTACTTC.